Presented here are 8 T cell receptor beta chains from one specimen sequenced in a study. TCRdb fed the 5' RACE reads into MiXCR, producing one record per CDR3 protein. Among 35,000 to 50,000 distinct CDR3 sequences listed, 22% were seen once. Cells sorted as Tregs were CD4+, CD25+ and CD127-/low. Sequencing used Tregs sorted from blood. The receptors stem from a female donor with breast cancer.

This chain connects TRBV5-6 to TRBJ2-7, with D perhaps TRBD1 (5 bases). The germline V gene has CDR1 SGHDT and CDR2 YYEEEE. This CDR3 has 13 amino acids. V was clipped by 0 bases and J by 3 bases, with 7 bases between them. CDR3 sequence reads: CASSLGQSYEQYF. CDR3 DNA: TGTGCCAGCAGCTTGGGACAGAGCTACGAGCAGTACTTC. The whole variable domain, filled in from reference TRBV5-6 and TRBJ2-7, reads DAGVTQSPTHLIKTRGQQVTLRCSPKSGHDTVSWYQQALGQGPQFIFQYYEEEERQRGNFPDRFSGHQFPNYSSELNVNALLLGDSALYLCASSLGQSYEQYFGPGTRLTVT.

The chain recombines TRBV5-1 with TRBJ2-7, with 8 bases fitting TRBD2. Per the germline V gene, CDR1 is SGHRS and CDR2 is YFSETQ. After removal of 1 base from V and 2 bases from J, the junction contained 2 bases not matched to a gene. This CDR3 spans 14 amino acids. CDR3 residues: CASSLTGGPYEQYF. CDR3 DNA sequence: TGCGCCAGCAGCTTGACGGGGGGGCCCTACGAGCAGTACTTC.

This clonotype was picked up a small number of times. The rearrangement joins TRBV6-1 to TRBJ1-5; no definite D call. CDR3 length equals 13 residues. Between the trimmed V and J ends, which lost 1 base and 7 bases, there was a span of 8 bases. In germline, CDR1 is MNHNS, CDR2 SASEGT. The CDR3 bases are TGTGCCAGCAGTGAAGGTCCCAACCAGCCCCAGCATTTT. Its translation: CASSEGPNQPQHF.

This clonotype was counted a few times. This chain joins TRBV9 and TRBJ2-5; 9 positions agree with TRBD1. Germline assignment: CDR1 SGDLS and CDR2 YYNGEE. V gave up 3 bases and J gave up 3 bases; unmatched junction bases: 12. The CDR3 runs 17 residues. The CDR3: CASSGGNRDRAKETQYF. The CDR3 DNA reads as TGTGCCAGCAGCGGGGGGAACCGGGACAGGGCGAAAGAGACCCAGTACTTC.

The chain couples TRBV5-5 to TRBJ2-5; D unclear. Germline CDR1 SGHKS, CDR2 YYEKEE (reference sequence). V was pared by 4 bases and J by 0 bases, with 13 bases between. The CDR3 totals 15 residues. CDR3 sequence (DNA): TGTGCCAGCAGCCTACTGACGGAGTACCAAGAGACCCAGTACTTC. Translating gives CASSLLTEYQETQYF.

This chain uses TRBV6-4 with TRBJ2-2; D is perhaps TRBD2 (6 bases). CDR1 is MRHNA and CDR2 is SNTAGT in the germline V gene. V lost 8 bases to trimming and J lost 4 bases, with 14 bases between them. CDR3 size: 14 residues. The CDR3 region has the DNA TGTGCCAGCCGGGAGTATGCGACCACCGGGGAGCTGTTTTTT. Translation gives CASREYATTGELFF.

This clonotype appeared many times. The V gene is TRBV11-2, the J gene TRBJ2-1, with D tentatively TRBD2 (5 bases). The germline V and J ends were trimmed by 3 bases and 8 bases, with 14 bases remaining between them. CDR1 is SGHAT and CDR2 is FQNNGV in the germline V gene. The length of the CDR3 is 14 residues. The CDR3 nucleotides are TGTGCCAGCAGCTTTCTAGCCATTACACATGAGCAGTTCTTC. Protein product: CASSFLAITHEQFF.

This clonotype was recorded many times. The V gene is TRBV20-1, the J gene TRBJ2-1; TRBD2 matches 16 bases. J lost 13 bases, V lost 3 bases, and 12 bases had no gene match. This CDR3 spans 16 amino acids. The V gene's germline CDR1 is DFQATT and CDR2 SNEGSKA (reference sequence). CDR3 loop: CSASPAGLAGGYKQFF. In nucleotides, the CDR3 is TGCAGTGCTAGCCCGGCGGGACTAGCGGGAGGGTACAAACAGTTCTTC.